This TCR beta chain was captured by sequencing in a study of shared clonotypes between healthy human individuals. The study, taken as a whole, reports: In contrast to clonotypes shared by all four donors, non-shared clonotypes had lower generation probabilities.

A note on this clone: Its target is not known.

Profiled with immunoSEQ multiplex PCR; TCRdb holds only in-frame clones, not every one. The sample contains 2,100,000 or so clones, about 94% of which appear only once. The receptor was isolated from a man younger than 35 in good health. The sample was naive CD4+ T cells sorted from blood. Subset specified: CD45RA+ positively selected.

CDR3 nucleotide sequence: TGCGCCAGCAGCATAGCACAGGGGGACGAAAAACTGTTTTTT. Encoded protein: CASSIAQGDEKLFF. The rearrangement uses TRBV5-1 and TRBJ1-4; 8 bases fit TRBD1. CDR1 SGHRS and CDR2 YFSETQ come from the germline V gene. Trimming took 4 bases from V and 8 from J; bases not matched to a gene: 7. CDR3 length: 14 amino acids.